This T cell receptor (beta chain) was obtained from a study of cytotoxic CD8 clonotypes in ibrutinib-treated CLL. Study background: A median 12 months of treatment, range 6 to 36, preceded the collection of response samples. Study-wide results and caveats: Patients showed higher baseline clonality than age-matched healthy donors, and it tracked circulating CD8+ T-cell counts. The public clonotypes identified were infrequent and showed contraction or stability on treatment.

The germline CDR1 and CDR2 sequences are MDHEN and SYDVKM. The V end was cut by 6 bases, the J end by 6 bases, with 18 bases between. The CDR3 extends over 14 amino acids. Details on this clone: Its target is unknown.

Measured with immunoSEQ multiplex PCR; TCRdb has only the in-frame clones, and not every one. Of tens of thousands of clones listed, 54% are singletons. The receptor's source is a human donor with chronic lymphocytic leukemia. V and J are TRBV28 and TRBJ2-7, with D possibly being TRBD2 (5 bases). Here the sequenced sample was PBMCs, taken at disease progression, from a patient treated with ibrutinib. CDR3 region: CASSLDSPPSEQYF. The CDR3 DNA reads TGTGCCAGCAGCCTGGACTCCCCCCCATCCGAGCAGTACTTC.